The following is a T cell receptor (beta chain) sequence with its context. Antigen unknown. The protocol was immunoSEQ multiplex PCR, while the TCRdb copy is restricted to in-frame clones and leaves out a portion. The sample contains about 73,000 clones, just under 80% of which appear only once. The data stem from a study of T cell repertoires and HLA-DP antigens. The source of this sequence is a man in his 60s in good health and CMV-seronegative. Sequencing was done on a sample of CD4+ T cells from PBMCs.

The CDR3 nucleotides are TGTGCCAGCAGCCCGCAGACAGGCAGGAACACTGAAGCTTTCTTT. Translating it yields CASSPQTGRNTEAFF. The rearrangement links TRBV7-2 to TRBJ1-1, with D tentatively TRBD1 (6 bases). CDR1 is SGHTA and CDR2 is FQGNSA in the germline V gene. V lost 5 bases and J 1 base, leaving 14 bases between the germline ends. The CDR3 is 15 amino acids.